A selection of T cell receptor beta chains follows, all from one sample in a study of blood T cells in healthy people across ages. TCRdb redid the calling of the 5' RACE reads with MiXCR, one entry per CDR3 protein. Here the sample spans roughly 1,500,000 distinct CDR3 sequences, about 40% being singletons. The sequenced sample consisted of blood. The source is a young woman in good health. CDR3s include the opening cysteine and the closing phenylalanine or tryptophan. The D gene is left open where the match is weak. Size is omitted from some rows. Given values are once, few, many or a class for expanded clones.

-,TRBV6-6,TRBJ2-3,-,CASATGTPSTDTQYF,TGTGCCAGCGCGACCGGGACACCAAGCACAGATACGCAGTATTTT
-,TRBV20-1,TRBJ2-7,-,CSAKPRTPYEQYF,TGCAGTGCTAAACCACGGACCCCCTACGAGCAGTACTTC
-,TRBV12-3/TRBV12-4,TRBJ2-1,TRBD1,CASARDREETQFF,TGTGCCAGCGCCAGGGACAGAGAAGAGACCCAGTTCTTC
-,TRBV11-2,TRBJ2-1,TRBD2,CASSLPTSGGREQFF,TGTGCCAGCAGCTTACCGACCAGCGGGGGGCGTGAGCAGTTCTTC
few,TRBV4-1,TRBJ2-7,-,CASSQGQISYEQYF,TGCGCCAGCAGCCAAGGGCAGATCTCCTACGAGCAGTACTTC
few,TRBV5-6,TRBJ1-5,TRBD1,CASSLVQGDQPQHF,TGTGCCAGCAGCTTGGTACAGGGGGATCAGCCCCAGCATTTT
few,TRBV11-2,TRBJ2-3,-,CASSLVGIGTDTQYF,TGTGCCAGCAGCTTAGTCGGGATAGGAACAGATACGCAGTATTTT
-,TRBV20-1,TRBJ1-2,-,CSASSSQLAGYTF,TGCAGTGCTAGTTCCTCCCAGTTAGCAGGCTACACCTTC
few,TRBV4-1,TRBJ2-3,TRBD2,CASSQDDGGGGDTQYF,TGCGCCAGCAGCCAAGATGATGGCGGGGGAGGGGATACGCAGTATTTT
few,TRBV7-6,TRBJ2-5,-,CASSLAGTGLQETQYF,TGTGCCAGCAGCTTAGCTGGTACAGGGTTACAAGAGACCCAGTACTTC
-,TRBV6-1,TRBJ2-6,TRBD1,CASGQGGVGANVLTF,TGTGCCAGCGGACAGGGTGGGGTTGGGGCCAACGTCCTGACTTTC
-,TRBV5-4,TRBJ1-6,TRBD1,CASMRGQGDSPPHF,TGTGCCAGCATGCGGGGACAGGGAGACTCACCCCCCCACTTT
-,TRBV20-1,TRBJ2-5,TRBD2,CSALTGTSGIRETQYF,TGCAGTGCTCTGACCGGGACTAGCGGGATCCGGGAGACCCAGTACTTC
-,TRBV13,TRBJ1-2,-,CASSFGPRGPNYGYTF,TGTGCCAGCAGCTTTGGCCCCAGGGGTCCTAACTATGGCTACACCTTC
-,TRBV4-1,TRBJ1-6,-,CASSLISSYNSPLHF,TGCGCCAGCAGTCTGATTAGCTCCTATAATTCACCCCTCCACTTT
few,TRBV5-4,TRBJ1-2,-,CASSSRDKVSYGYTF,TGTGCCAGCAGCTCCAGGGATAAGGTATCCTATGGCTACACCTTC
-,TRBV7-2,TRBJ1-2,-,CASSRSETRFYGYTF,TGTGCCAGCAGCAGATCAGAGACCCGTTTCTATGGCTACACCTTC
-,TRBV9,TRBJ2-3,-,CASSVRGWLTDTQYF,TGTGCCAGCAGCGTAAGAGGTTGGCTCACAGATACGCAGTATTTT
-,TRBV18,TRBJ2-3,TRBD2,CASSPQILAGGNTDTQYF,TGTGCCAGCTCACCCCAGATACTAGCGGGAGGAAACACAGATACGCAGTATTTT
few,TRBV2,TRBJ1-1,-,CASSEDMNTEAFF,TGTGCCAGCAGTGAGGACATGAACACTGAAGCTTTCTTT
-,TRBV12-3/TRBV12-4,TRBJ1-1,-,CASSWEAPMNTEAFF,TGTGCCAGCAGTTGGGAAGCACCCATGAACACTGAAGCTTTCTTT
few,TRBV3-1,TRBJ2-5,-,CASSQDGSGKETQYF,TGTGCCAGCAGCCAAGATGGTTCGGGAAAAGAGACCCAGTACTTC
few,TRBV7-9,TRBJ2-1,-,CASSLVPKNPIYEQFF,TGTGCCAGCAGCTTAGTTCCGAAAAACCCTATCTATGAGCAGTTCTTC
few,TRBV7-2,TRBJ2-1,TRBD2,CASGISGRASYNEQFF,TGTGCCAGCGGAATTAGCGGGAGGGCATCCTACAATGAGCAGTTCTTC
-,TRBV6-5,TRBJ2-6,-,CASSSGVGISGANVLTF,TGTGCCAGCAGTTCCGGGGTGGGGATCTCTGGGGCCAACGTCCTGACTTTC
-,TRBV21-1,TRBJ2-1,-,CASSNVKVPRNYNEQFF,TGTGCCAGCAGCAACGTCAAGGTCCCAAGGAACTACAATGAGCAGTTCTTC
many,TRBV29-1,TRBJ2-5,-,CSVAQGQETQYF,TGCAGCGTAGCCCAGGGGCAAGAGACCCAGTACTTC
-,TRBV14,TRBJ1-2,-,CASSQDYAENYGYTF,TGTGCCAGTAGCCAAGATTATGCTGAGAACTATGGCTACACCTTC
-,TRBV5-1,TRBJ2-3,-,CASGSGTIRGPTDTQYF,TGCGCCAGCGGCTCGGGGACCATTCGAGGACCCACAGATACGCAGTATTTT
few,TRBV29-1,TRBJ2-1,TRBD2,CSVEGPGGGKFF,TGCAGCGTTGAGGGGCCGGGAGGGGGGAAGTTCTTC
-,TRBV29-1,TRBJ1-2,-,CSVEDLGRDYGYTF,TGCAGCGTTGAAGACCTGGGCCGGGACTATGGCTACACCTTC
-,TRBV6-2/TRBV6-3,TRBJ2-7,-,CASTEPSGASYNEQYF,TGTGCCAGCACCGAACCGAGCGGAGCCTCCTACAATGAGCAGTACTTC
-,TRBV2,TRBJ2-5,-,CANSGPLGGGETQYF,TGTGCCAACAGTGGACCTCTCGGAGGCGGTGAGACCCAGTACTTC
once,TRBV7-2,TRBJ2-7,TRBD2,CASSRQRVASGRGTYEQYF,TGTGCCAGCAGCCGGCAGCGGGTGGCTAGCGGGAGGGGGACCTACGAGCAGTACTTC
few,TRBV27,TRBJ2-3,TRBD2,CASRPPGLDSTDTQYF,TGTGCCAGCAGACCACCGGGACTAGACAGCACAGATACGCAGTATTTT
-,TRBV20-1,TRBJ2-7,TRBD2,CSARVGGGGPYNEQYF,TGCAGTGCTAGAGTGGGGGGCGGGGGGCCCTACAATGAGCAGTACTTC
-,TRBV6-5,TRBJ1-2,-,CASSYSAAYYGYTF,TGTGCCAGCAGTTACTCGGCGGCCTACTATGGCTACACCTTC
-,TRBV4-1,TRBJ2-5,-,CASSQDIPSEETQYF,TGCGCCAGCAGCCAAGACATTCCTAGTGAGGAGACCCAGTACTTC
-,TRBV7-6,TRBJ2-3,TRBD2,CASWSGGTDTQYF,TGTGCCTCCTGGAGCGGGGGCACAGATACGCAGTATTTT
-,TRBV3-1,TRBJ1-5,-,CASSQDAGPSNQPQHF,TGTGCCAGCAGCCAAGACGCAGGGCCCAGCAATCAGCCCCAGCATTTT
few,TRBV10-3,TRBJ2-3,-,CAISGLGGTTDTQYF,TGTGCCATCAGTGGTTTGGGAGGAACCACAGATACGCAGTATTTT
few,TRBV15,TRBJ1-4,-,CATSRIPGQDSNEKLFF,TGTGCCACCAGCAGAATTCCGGGGCAGGATAGTAATGAAAAACTGTTTTTT
-,TRBV11-1,TRBJ2-3,-,CASSFAGGLRSDTQYF,TGTGCCAGCAGCTTCGCCGGGGGATTACGGTCAGATACGCAGTATTTT
-,TRBV28,TRBJ2-7,-,CASKLGGPPGEQYF,TGTGCCAGCAAACTGGGGGGTCCCCCAGGCGAGCAGTACTTC
few,TRBV3-1,TRBJ2-5,-,CASSPGPREQETQYF,TGTGCCAGCAGCCCAGGGCCCAGGGAGCAAGAGACCCAGTACTTC